The clone carrying this TCR beta chain turned up a few times. MiXCR, run by TCRdb on the RT-PCR reads, gives a single entry per CDR3 protein. Counted here are about 680,000 distinct CDR3 sequences, approximately 15% occurring once; the ten biggest clones make up 3.6%. CDR1 is SGHTS, CDR2 YDEGEE, per germline. The V gene lost 2 bases and the J gene lost 2 bases, with 12 bases spanning the gap. CDR3 length: 15 residues. The sequence came from a female donor in good health, serving as a healthy control. Sequenced sample: memory CD4+ T cells from blood. This chain connects TRBV5-8 to TRBJ2-3; the D gene is possibly TRBD1 (5 bases). This CDR3 is CASSFGDSNTDTQYF. As DNA, the CDR3 is TGTGCCAGCAGCTTTGGAGACAGTAACACAGATACGCAGTATTTT.